One sample yielded the 10 T cell receptor beta chains listed below, sequenced in a study of T cell responses to AZD1222 COVID-19 vaccine. Assay: immunoSEQ multiplex PCR; the TCRdb copy retains only in-frame clones and omits some. The repertoire holds about 150,000 clones, with approximately 87% as singletons. The specimen was peripheral blood, collected on day 0 of MenACWY control vaccination. The receptor set was obtained from an adult in good health.

The CDR3 sequence is CAWREGHQPQHF. The CDR3 DNA is TGTGCCTGGAGAGAGGGTCATCAGCCCCAGCATTTT. The chain has TRBV30 and TRBJ1-5; D is undetermined. V was pared by 3 bases and J by 5 bases, with 8 bases between. Per germline, CDR1 GTSNPN and CDR2 SVGIG (reference sequence). The CDR3 has 12 residues.

The V gene is TRBV7-2, the J gene TRBJ2-7; a possible D gene is TRBD2 (5 bases). Trimming took off 3 bases at V and 7 bases at J, with 16 bases between the two ends. Germline-derived CDR1 and CDR2 are SGHTA and FQGNSA. The CDR3 runs 14 residues. In DNA form, the CDR3 reads TGTGCCAGCAGCTTCGACTATACCGTGGCTGAGCAGTACTTC. Translation gives CASSFDYTVAEQYF.

This chain joins TRBV5-6 and TRBJ1-2; 11 bases agree with TRBD1. The junction had 0 bases not matched to a gene; V was cut back by 0 bases and J by 8 bases. The germline V gene encodes CDR1 SGHDT and CDR2 YYEEEE. This CDR3 has 13 residues. CDR3 bases: TGTGCCAGCAGCTTGGGGACAGGGGGCGGCTACACCTTC. The encoded protein is CASSLGTGGGYTF.

The rearrangement uses TRBV2 and TRBJ2-3; D is perhaps TRBD1 (6 bases). The CDR3 extends over 14 amino acids. Germline CDR1 is SNHLY and CDR2 is FYNNEI. With 6 bases removed from V and 2 bases from J, the gap between germline ends came to 12 bases. The CDR3 reads CASRPDSYTDTQYF. The DNA for the CDR3 is TGTGCCAGCAGGCCGGACAGCTACACAGATACGCAGTATTTT.

This clone appeared once. The genes are TRBV5-1 and TRBJ1-5; possibly TRBD1 for D (6 bases). The CDR3 has 14 residues. V lost 4 bases and J lost 8, with 16 bases in between. Germline CDR1 reads SGHRS; CDR2 reads YFSETQ. The CDR3 reads CASSPQGLTEPQHF. The CDR3 nucleotides read TGCGCCAGCAGCCCGCAGGGGCTCACCGAGCCCCAGCATTTT.

V is TRBV5-1 and J is TRBJ2-7; 13 positions match TRBD2. CDR3 length: 17 amino acids. V trimming: 5 bases; J trimming: 2 bases; junction bases outside the gene matches: 10. Germline values: CDR1 SGHRS, CDR2 YFSETQ. The CDR3 DNA follows: TGCGCCAGCAGTCCCTCGGGACTAGCGGGGACAACCTACGAGCAGTACTTC. Residues: CASSPSGLAGTTYEQYF.

The chain links TRBV5-1 to TRBJ2-1; 7 nucleotides align to TRBD2. The CDR3 consists of 13 residues. Germline values: CDR1 SGHRS, CDR2 YFSETQ. V trimming: 1 base; J trimming: 12 bases; junction bases outside the gene matches: 7. The CDR3 nucleotides are TGCGCCAGCAGCTTGAGTCGGGGGGTCGCGCAGTTCTTC. Translation: CASSLSRGVAQFF.

The chain combines TRBV29-1 with TRBJ1-1; D is unresolved. CDR1 is SQVTM and CDR2 is ANQGSEA in the germline V gene. CDR3 length: 16 amino acids. V shed 4 bases and J shed 4 bases, with 22 bases lying between them. CDR3 coding DNA: TGCAGCGTTGTTCGAAGGGCGGCTTCCGGTGGCACTGAAGCTTTCTTT. Residues: CSVVRRAASGGTEAFF. Together with reference TRBV29-1 and TRBJ1-1, the CDR3 gives the full variable domain: SAVISQKPSRDICQRGTSLTIQCQVDSQVTMMFWYRQQPGQSLTLIATANQGSEATYESGFVIDKFPISRPNLTFSTLTVSNMSPEDSSIYLCSVVRRAASGGTEAFFGQGTRLTVV.

DNA for the CDR3: TGTGCCAGCAGCTCCCATCGAGCGGGAGGGCCGGGGGAGCAGTTCTTC. This encodes CASSSHRAGGPGEQFF. V usage is TRBV7-2 and J usage is TRBJ2-1; the match to TRBD2 covers 10 bases. V shed 4 bases, J shed 10 bases, and the junction held 13 bases outside the gene matches. The CDR3 loop spans 16 amino acids. Germline V gene lookup returns CDR1 SGHTA and CDR2 FQGNSA. Together with reference TRBV7-2 and TRBJ2-1, the CDR3 gives the full variable domain: GAGVSQSPSNKVTEKGKDVELRCDPISGHTALYWYRQSLGQGLEFLIYFQGNSAPDKSGLPSDRFSAERTGGSVSTLTIQRTQQEDSAVYLCASSSHRAGGPGEQFFGPGTRLTVL.

V usage is TRBV5-1 and J usage is TRBJ1-1, with D possibly being TRBD1 (5 bases). The CDR3 contains 14 residues. In germline, CDR1 is SGHRS, CDR2 YFSETQ. V lost 4 bases and J lost 1, with 11 bases in between. The CDR3 sequence: CASSPAGRNTEAFF. The CDR3 DNA follows: TGCGCCAGCAGCCCCGCAGGGCGGAACACTGAAGCTTTCTTT.